The 24 T cell receptor beta chains given below trace back to one sample, sequenced in a study of monozygotic twins with inflammatory bowel disease. TCRdb reprocessed the 5' RACE reads, keeping one entry per CDR3 protein, no DNA. In all, the sample yields approximately 160,000 distinct CDR3 sequences. Sample: blood. The receptors originated from a human donor with ulcerative colitis or Crohn's disease, or a healthy co-twin of an affected twin (not recorded which).

The rearrangement joins TRBV7-8 to TRBJ2-2; the D gene TCRdb calls, TRBD1, cannot be checked with no DNA. CDR3 length equals 15 residues. Germline V gene sequence: CDR1 SGHVS, CDR2 FQNEAQ. The chain's CDR3 is CASSLRTANTGELFF.

The V gene is TRBV7-2, the J gene TRBJ1-5; TCRdb's D call of TRBD1 is untestable without DNA. The CDR3 totals 16 residues. Looked up from germline, CDR1 is SGHTA and CDR2 is FQGNSA. The CDR3 is CASSDRTMKGNQPQHF.

This chain joins TRBV2 and TRBJ2-6. The CDR3 runs 18 residues. Germline V gene data show CDR1 as SNHLY and CDR2 as FYNNEI. The CDR3 region is CASSDRAQQRSGANVLTF.

The genes are TRBV5-1 and TRBJ1-1; lacking DNA, the TRBD1 call made by TCRdb goes unchecked. The CDR3 spans 15 residues. CDR1 is SGHRS and CDR2 is YFSETQ in the germline V gene. The CDR3: CASSPVQGVGTEAFF.

V gene TRBV28 combines with J gene TRBJ1-6; as DNA is missing, the TRBD1 call by TCRdb cannot be tested. The CDR3 has 11 residues. Germline CDR1 and CDR2: MDHEN and SYDVKM. CDR3 region: CASSPDSPLHF.

This chain joins TRBV29-1 and TRBJ1-1; TCRdb proposes TRBD1, but this gene call is untestable without DNA. Germline CDR1 reads SQVTM; CDR2 reads ANQGSEA. The CDR3 totals 13 residues. CDR3 protein: CSVKKMGGTEAFF.

The chain is built from TRBV19 and TRBJ2-3; TCRdb selects TRBD2, and the lack of DNA leaves this call unchecked. Germline V gene sequence: CDR1 LNHDA, CDR2 SQIVND (reference sequence). The CDR3 contains 15 residues. The CDR3 loop is CASSTGLADTDTQYF.

The V gene is TRBV7-9, the J gene TRBJ1-2. The length of the CDR3 is 12 residues. CDR1 is SEHNR, CDR2 FQNEAQ, per germline (reference sequence). CDR3 in amino acids: CASSFTDYGYTF.

J is TRBJ1-1 and V is TRBV7-3; without DNA, the TCRdb call of TRBD1 cannot be checked. The CDR3 sequence is 14 residues long. Looked up from germline, CDR1 is SGHTA and CDR2 is FQGTGA. The CDR3 reads CASSPQGSNTEAFF.

The chain combines TRBV3-1 with TRBJ1-5; the TRBD1 assignment by TCRdb is unverifiable without DNA. The germline gives CDR1 LGHDT, CDR2 YNNKEL (reference sequence). The CDR3 has 15 residues. CDR3 protein: CASSQDGGGNQPQHF. Drawing the rest from reference TRBV3-1 and TRBJ1-5, the complete variable domain is DTAVSQTPKYLVTQMGNDKSIKCEQNLGHDTMYWYKQDSKKFLKIMFSYNNKELIINETVPNRFSPKSPDKAHLNLHINSLELGDSAVYFCASSQDGGGNQPQHFGDGTRLSIL.

This sequence joins TRBV15 and TRBJ1-1; TCRdb selects TRBD1, and the lack of DNA leaves this call unchecked. In germline, CDR1 is LNHNV, CDR2 YYDKDF (reference sequence). The CDR3 runs 14 residues. CDR3 amino acids: CATNPDRVNTEAFF.

V is TRBV29-1 and J is TRBJ1-2; absent DNA, TCRdb's TRBD1 call cannot be checked. The CDR3 is 12 residues long. Germline V gene sequence: CDR1 SQVTM, CDR2 ANQGSEA. CDR3 region: CSVPEGEGGYTF.

CDR3 protein: CASSLWGLRGLLNTEAFF. The chain joins TRBV11-2 to TRBJ1-1. This CDR3 is 18 amino acids long. Germline CDR1 SGHAT, CDR2 FQNNGV. Variable domain in full (rest from reference TRBV11-2 and TRBJ1-1): EAGVAQSPRYKIIEKRQSVAFWCNPISGHATLYWYQQILGQGPKLLIQFQNNGVVDDSQLPKDRFSAERLKGVDSTLKIQPAKLEDSAVYLCASSLWGLRGLLNTEAFFGQGTRLTVV.

This chain joins TRBV27 and TRBJ1-2; the D call of TRBD1 rests on TCRdb alone, since no DNA is present to check it. Per the germline V gene, CDR1 is MNHEY and CDR2 is SMNVEV (reference sequence). The CDR3 totals 15 residues. The CDR3 spells CASSSPGTGNYGYTF.

V is TRBV3-1 and J is TRBJ2-3. This CDR3 spans 13 amino acids. From germline, CDR1 is LGHDT and CDR2 YNNKEL (reference sequence). Here the CDR3 reads CASSLRGTDTQYF.

CDR3 in amino acids: CASSPFDRARGYTF. The V and J genes are TRBV12-3 or TRBV12-4 and TRBJ1-2; checking the TCRdb D call of TRBD1 is not possible without DNA. The CDR3 has 14 amino acids.

The CDR3: CASSLAGSTGELFF. V usage is TRBV5-6 and J usage is TRBJ2-2. The CDR3 is made up of 14 amino acids. Germline loops: CDR1 SGHDT, CDR2 YYEEEE.

The chain links TRBV7-2 to TRBJ1-2; checking the TCRdb D call of TRBD1 is not possible without DNA. This CDR3 comprises 14 residues. CDR1 is SGHTA and CDR2 is FQGNSA in the germline V gene. The CDR3 protein is CASSYDSQLYGYTF.

The gene calls are TRBV5-1 and TRBJ2-3. The length of the CDR3 is 12 residues. Germline-derived CDR1 and CDR2 are SGHRS and YFSETQ. The chain's CDR3 is CASSQETDTQYF.

The gene calls are TRBV5-5 and TRBJ1-5. The CDR3 is 15 residues long. Germline V gives CDR1 SGHKS, CDR2 YYEKEE (reference sequence). This chain's CDR3 is CASSSTGTYNQPRHF.

The chain combines TRBV27 with TRBJ2-7; TCRdb indicates TRBD1, and absent DNA this call remains unverified. The germline V gene has CDR1 MNHEY and CDR2 SMNVEV (reference sequence). The CDR3 is 14 residues long. This chain's CDR3 is CASSLESGWDEQYF.

This sequence joins TRBV6-5 and TRBJ2-3; TCRdb lists TRBD1, though no DNA is available to test this call. The CDR3 spans 14 residues. Germline loops: CDR1 MNHEY, CDR2 SVGAGI. The CDR3 sequence is CASSYRGASDTQYF.

The V call is TRBV6-1, the J call TRBJ1-5; TCRdb selects TRBD1, and the lack of DNA leaves this call unchecked. This CDR3 comprises 14 residues. Germline CDR1 is MNHNS and CDR2 is SASEGT. The CDR3 spells CASTQGLSNQPQHF.

The rearrangement joins TRBV7-9 to TRBJ2-7; lacking DNA, the TRBD2 call made by TCRdb goes unchecked. Germline assignment: CDR1 SEHNR and CDR2 FQNEAQ (reference sequence). There are 13 residues in the CDR3. The CDR3 protein is CASSPPSSYEQYF.